These 15 T cell receptor beta chains came from one sample sequenced in a study of blood T cell repertoires in COVID-19. Using immunoSEQ multiplex PCR, the repertoire was profiled, and TCRdb retains in-frame clones only, with some absent. The sample holds 150,000 to 200,000 clones, approximately 89% seen once. Sequenced: peripheral blood. These receptors all stem from a man between 65 and 85 years old with acute or convalescent COVID-19.

The V and J genes are TRBV5-1 and TRBJ1-6, with TRBD1 identical over 7 bases. The CDR3 is made up of 15 amino acids. V was clipped by 3 bases and J by 7 bases; unmatched bases: 7. Germline V gene lookup returns CDR1 SGHRS and CDR2 YFSETQ. DNA of the CDR3: TGCGCCAGCAGCTCCCAGGGGGGAGGCAATTCACCCCTCCACTTT. It specifies CASSSQGGGNSPLHF.

CDR3: CASSYGGILATNEKLFF. The CDR3 DNA is TGTGCCAGCAGTTACGGCGGCATACTTGCAACTAATGAAAAACTGTTTTTT. The V and J genes are TRBV6-2 or TRBV6-3 and TRBJ1-4, with no clear D. Trimming took 2 bases from V and 0 from J, leaving 13 bases between them. Germline CDR1 reads MNHEY; CDR2 reads SVGEGT. There are 17 residues in the CDR3.

V and J are TRBV3-1 (or the pseudogene TRBV3-2) and TRBJ1-3; the match to TRBD1 covers 7 bases. This CDR3 is 17 amino acids long. The V gene end was trimmed by 4 bases and the J gene end by 0 bases; junction bases not matched to a gene: 9. Germline CDR1 reads LGHDT; CDR2 reads YNNKEL (reference sequence). This CDR3 reads CASSRGQVGLSGNTIYF. In DNA form, the CDR3 reads TGTGCCAGCAGCCGAGGACAGGTCGGCCTCTCTGGAAACACCATATATTTT.

This clone has a handful of counts. The V call is TRBV5-4, the J call TRBJ2-3; 8 bases are a match to TRBD2. This CDR3 region has 15 residues. The germline V gene encodes CDR1 SGHNT and CDR2 YYREEE (reference sequence). The V gene end was trimmed by 4 bases and the J gene end by 5 bases; junction bases not matched to a gene: 9. The CDR3 region is CASSTTGGVGDTQYF. The CDR3 DNA reads as TGTGCCAGCAGCACGACGGGAGGGGTTGGAGATACGCAGTATTTT.

The chain recombines TRBV6-6 with TRBJ1-2, with D possibly matching TRBD1 (5 bases). The CDR3 has 14 amino acids. Trimming took off 7 bases at V and 7 bases at J, with 19 bases between the two ends. Germline-derived CDR1 and CDR2 are MNHNY and SVGAGI (reference sequence). CDR3 in amino acids: CASTEGGAAGGYTF. The DNA for the CDR3 is TGTGCCAGCACCGAGGGAGGGGCGGCAGGTGGCTACACCTTC.

The V gene is TRBV5-4, the J gene TRBJ2-7; 9 bases agree with TRBD1. Per germline, CDR1 SGHNT and CDR2 YYREEE (reference sequence). J lost 5 bases, V lost 1 base, and 7 bases had no gene match. This CDR3 spans 15 amino acids. The CDR3: CASSLMGQGVNEQYF. For the CDR3, the DNA is TGTGCCAGCAGCTTGATGGGACAGGGAGTCAACGAGCAGTACTTC.

This clone was counted a single time. The J gene is TRBJ1-2, the V gene TRBV6-4, with D possibly matching TRBD1 (6 bases). CDR3 length: 14 amino acids. The V end lost 2 bases, the J end lost 9 bases, and 16 bases lay between the germline ends. In germline, CDR1 is MRHNA, CDR2 SNTAGT. The chain's CDR3 is CASSDTQGFGSYTF. CDR3 nucleotide sequence: TGTGCCAGCAGTGACACTCAGGGGTTCGGGAGCTACACCTTC.

This CDR3 reads CASSLSGDANTEAFF. The CDR3 DNA reads TGTGCCAGCAGTTTATCGGGGGACGCGAACACTGAAGCTTTCTTT. The chain couples TRBV28 to TRBJ1-1, with D maybe TRBD1 (5 bases). The CDR3 has 15 amino acids. The V gene lost 1 base and the J gene lost 1 base, with 10 bases spanning the gap. CDR1 and CDR2 from the germline V gene are MDHEN and SYDVKM. The variable domain in full, completed from reference TRBV28 and TRBJ1-1, reads DVKVTQSSRYLVKRTGEKVFLECVQDMDHENMFWYRQDPGLGLRLIYFSYDVKMKEKGDIPEGYSVSREKKERFSLILESASTNQTSMYLCASSLSGDANTEAFFGQGTRLTVV.

The chain carries TRBV3-1 (or the pseudogene TRBV3-2) and TRBJ2-7; D uncertain. The V and J ends lost 4 bases and 0 bases respectively, with 19 bases between them. Germline V gives CDR1 LGHDT, CDR2 YNNKEL (reference sequence). There are 17 residues in the CDR3. CDR3 in amino acids: CASSPKEKYSSSYEQYF. CDR3 DNA: TGTGCCAGCAGCCCAAAGGAGAAGTATTCAAGCTCCTACGAGCAGTACTTC.

The chain has TRBV30 and TRBJ1-2; D gene uncertain. Germline V gene data show CDR1 as GTSNPN and CDR2 as SVGIG (reference sequence). CDR3 length: 15 amino acids. Trimming stripped 3 bases from V and 1 base from J, with 15 bases between. For the CDR3, the DNA is TGTGCCTGGAGCCCCCGCTTCGTACTTAACTATGGCTACACCTTC. Translation: CAWSPRFVLNYGYTF.

V gene TRBV28 combines with J gene TRBJ1-2, with TRBD1 matching 8 bases. Germline V CDR1 and CDR2: MDHEN, SYDVKM. The CDR3 has 13 residues. Trimming took 3 bases from V and 8 from J; bases not matched to a gene: 5. The CDR3 DNA is TGTGCCAGCAGTTTGGACAGGGAGGGCGGCTACACCTTC. It is translated as CASSLDREGGYTF.

This chain connects TRBV7-9 to TRBJ2-7; TRBD1 agrees at 7 bases. The CDR3 runs 17 residues. With 5 bases clipped from V and 2 bases from J, the junction kept 15 bases outside the gene matches. The germline V gene encodes CDR1 SEHNR and CDR2 FQNEAQ (reference sequence). Here the CDR3 DNA reads TGTGCCAGCAGCCCTAGAGGGGGCCGGAAAGGGGCCTACGAGCAGTACTTC. Translating it yields CASSPRGGRKGAYEQYF.

CDR3 residues: CAYKEDSGVGELFF. The CDR3 nucleotides read TGTGCCTACAAGGAGGATAGCGGGGTCGGGGAGCTGTTTTTT. The chain has TRBV6-5 and TRBJ2-2, with TRBD2 matching 8 bases. CDR3 length: 14 residues. V was clipped by 11 bases and J by 7 bases; unmatched bases: 12. CDR1 and CDR2 from the germline V gene are MNHEY and SVGAGI.

This clone has a count of ten or more. This sequence joins TRBV21-1 and TRBJ1-5. TRBV21-1 is reported as a pseudogene. This CDR3 region has 14 residues. DNA of the CDR3: TGTGCCAGCAGCCCGGGAGGGCGGGGCCAGCCCCAGCATTTT. Translated: CASSPGGRGQPQHF.

The J gene is TRBJ2-7, the V gene TRBV30; TRBD1 aligns across 7 bases. The CDR3 covers 13 residues. V shed 0 bases, J shed 6 bases, and the junction held 5 bases outside the gene matches. Per germline, CDR1 GTSNPN and CDR2 SVGIG (reference sequence). CDR3 residues: CAWSVLSGGEQYF. The DNA for the CDR3 is TGTGCCTGGAGTGTACTTTCAGGGGGCGAGCAGTACTTC.